This T cell receptor (beta chain) was retrieved from a study of blood T cells in healthy people across ages (dated by TCRdb to the mid-2010s). In the study overall: In model experiments, template switching captured about one uniquely barcoded TCR beta cDNA molecule for every two T cells. The study analyzed two additional independent replicas of 1 million unique cDNA reads from the same blood draw for two donors, one aged 18 to 29 and one aged 80 or older. The donors were split into four age groups: young (average around 15 years), middle-aged (39), aged (approximately 60) and long-lived (approximately 80). Age-related changes in TCR beta repertoire diversity were measured in the study by deep sequencing normalized with unique cDNA molecular identifiers. To avoid experimental bias, donors of different ages were distributed randomly across sequencing lanes.

The donors were a few dozen Caucasian individuals from Russia, aged about 6 to 95 years, who were systemically healthy. Roughly 9.5 milliliters of peripheral blood were drawn from each donor into EDTA-treated Vacutainer tubes. Ficoll-Paque density-gradient centrifugation was used to isolate PBMCs, with at least 6.5 million per sample. Trizol reagent was used to extract total RNA from the PBMCs, yielding at least 5.5 micrograms per sample. Naive CD45RAhigh/CD27high T cell percentages were measured by flow cytometry on a PBMC aliquot from every donor. The germline V gene (reference sequence) sets CDR1 to LNHNV and CDR2 to YYDKDF. The CDR3 starts with the cysteine, ends with the phenylalanine, and has 13 residues. The retained sequence is limited to the CDR3, 39 bases, with the frame set at the first base. V was cut back by 1 base and J by 0 bases, leaving a gap of 3 bases between them. On this clonotype: The antigen this receptor binds is unknown. No base-level quality is on record; no much larger clone is a single base apart.

Library preparation used 5' RACE. Instrument on record: Illumina HiSeq 2500. A second PCR of roughly 6 to 11 cycles was performed with a sample-barcoded 5' primer and a J-beta primer mix. A unique molecular identifier was introduced onto each TCR beta cDNA molecule by a template-switch 5' adaptor carrying 12 random nucleotides. Each sample yielded at least 2.5 million CDR3-containing paired-end reads. First-strand cDNA was synthesized from all RNA with the Mint cDNA synthesis kit, primed by a TRBC-specific oligonucleotide. After uracil-DNA glycosylase treatment, a first 18-cycle PCR used universal primers M1SS and BC2_uni_R on all cDNA. The paper's data handling went like this. Each sample was normalized by randomly selecting 1 million high-quality reads, each carrying a distinct molecular identifier. Reads with shared molecular identifiers were discarded instead of being binned into consensus sequences. MiTCR, run with a Q25 quality threshold and the strictest error-elimination algorithm, handled CDR3 identification, clonotype clustering and error correction. A nonparametric unseen species model using Euler transformation provided a lower-bound estimate of total TCR beta diversity. The public sequencing data were trimmed at Q25 with fastp and processed into clonotypes with MiXCR by TCRdb, which kept only in-frame beta chains. Each record represents a unique CDR3 protein, reported with the most common genes and DNA among its rows. These V and J calls originate from TCRdb's pipeline instead of the authors' own analysis. This sample gives about 700,000 distinct CDR3 sequences in total; about 34% of them show up just once. Clones ranked in the top ten supply 15% to 17% of the sample.

General findings and caveats noted by the study authors: Compared with the aged group, more naive CD4+ T cells, fewer expanded clones and increased TCR diversity were shown by the long-lived group, suggesting age selection. As age increased, observed TCR beta diversity per million T cells dropped in a roughly linear way, and a significant reduction was already evident by age 40. Donor CMV infection status was unknown, potentially confounding age-related changes in expanded clonotypes. Estimates of total diversity based on one million sequenced T cells were regarded as lower bounds and as underestimates. There was a strong correlation between observed TCR beta diversity and the percentage of naive T cells measured by flow cytometry. Bulk unsorted PBMC profiling prevented conclusive comparison of naive and antigen-experienced compartments.

The rearrangement combines TRBV15 with TRBJ1-1; no confident D gene assignment can be made. The clonotype originates from a woman of 80 years or more in good health. Donor details come from another sample of the same person, matched by shared clones. The sequenced material came from blood. The nucleotides are TGTGCCACCAGCAGAGCCCTGAACACTGAAGCTTTCTTT. Translated, it reads CATSRALNTEAFF.